This T cell receptor (beta chain) was retrieved from a study of T cells in Graves' hyperthyroidism and ophthalmopathy. The length of the CDR3 is 14 residues. The V gene's germline CDR1 is SNHLY and CDR2 FYNNEI. V was pared by 7 bases and J by 0 bases, with 10 bases between. The CDR3 regions of TCR beta were amplified from RNA transcripts. The HTBI set primed first-round TCR CDR3 RT-PCR. TCRdb redid the calling of the multiplex PCR reads with MiXCR, one entry per CDR3 protein. The profile shows 800,000 or so distinct CDR3 sequences, roughly 40% of them singletons. This clonotype was observed many times.

Sequenced: blood. The clonotype originates from a young man with Graves' hyperthyroidism. The rearrangement joins TRBV2 to TRBJ1-3, with D maybe TRBD1 (6 bases). The chain's CDR3 is CASTGQSSGNTIYF. Here the CDR3 DNA reads TGTGCCAGCACTGGACAGAGCTCTGGAAACACCATATATTTT.